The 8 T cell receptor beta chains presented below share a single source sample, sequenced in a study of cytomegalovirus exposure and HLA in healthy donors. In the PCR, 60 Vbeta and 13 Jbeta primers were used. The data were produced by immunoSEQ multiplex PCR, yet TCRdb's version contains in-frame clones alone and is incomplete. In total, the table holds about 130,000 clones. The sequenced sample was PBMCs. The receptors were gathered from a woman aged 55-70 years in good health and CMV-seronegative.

The DNA of the CDR3 is TGTGCCAGCAGTCTAACGACAGGGGGGCAAGAGACCCAGTACTTC. It is translated as CASSLTTGGQETQYF. V is TRBV7-9 and J is TRBJ2-5; 9 nucleotides match TRBD1. Trimming took 6 bases from V and 2 from J; bases not matched to a gene: 7. The V gene's germline CDR1 is SEHNR and CDR2 FQNEAQ (reference sequence). This CDR3 region has 15 residues.

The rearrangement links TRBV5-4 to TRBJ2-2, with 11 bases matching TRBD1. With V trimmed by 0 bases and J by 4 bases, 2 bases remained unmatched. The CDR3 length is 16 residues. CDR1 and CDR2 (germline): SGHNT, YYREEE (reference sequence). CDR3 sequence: CASSLAGTGGTGELFF. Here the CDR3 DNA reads TGTGCCAGCAGCTTGGCCGGGACAGGGGGCACCGGGGAGCTGTTTTTT.

CDR3 protein: CASSHTSRVEQYF. The CDR3 DNA reads TGTGCCAGCTCCCACACCAGCCGGGTCGAGCAGTACTTC. The chain is built from TRBV18 and TRBJ2-7; D is undetermined. Trimming left V 6 bases short and J 6 bases short, with 15 bases between. The CDR3 has 13 residues. Germline V gene lookup returns CDR1 KGHSH and CDR2 LQKENI.

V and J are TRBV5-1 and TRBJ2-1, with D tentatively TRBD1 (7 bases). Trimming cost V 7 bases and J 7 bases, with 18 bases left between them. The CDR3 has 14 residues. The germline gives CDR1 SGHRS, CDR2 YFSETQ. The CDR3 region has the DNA TGCGCCAGCTCTCCCCTGGAGGGACAGAATGAGCAGTTCTTC. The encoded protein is CASSPLEGQNEQFF.

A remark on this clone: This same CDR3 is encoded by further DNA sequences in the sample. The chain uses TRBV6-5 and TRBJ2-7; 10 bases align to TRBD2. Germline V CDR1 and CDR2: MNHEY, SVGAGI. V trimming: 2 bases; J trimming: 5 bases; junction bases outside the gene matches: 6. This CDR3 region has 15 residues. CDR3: CASSYSLAGDHEQYF. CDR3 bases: TGTGCCAGCAGTTACAGTCTAGCGGGGGATCACGAGCAGTACTTC.

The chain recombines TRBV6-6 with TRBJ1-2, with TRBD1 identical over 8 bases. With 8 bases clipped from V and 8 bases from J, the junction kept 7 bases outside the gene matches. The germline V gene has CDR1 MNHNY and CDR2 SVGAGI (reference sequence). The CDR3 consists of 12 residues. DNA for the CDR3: TGTGCCAGCCGCTCAGGGGGCGGGGGCTACACCTTC. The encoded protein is CASRSGGGGYTF.

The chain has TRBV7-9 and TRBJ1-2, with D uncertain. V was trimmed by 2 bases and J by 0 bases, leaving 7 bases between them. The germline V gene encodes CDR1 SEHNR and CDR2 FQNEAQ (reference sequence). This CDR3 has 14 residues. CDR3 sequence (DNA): TGTGCCAGCAGCTTATCGGGGACTAACTATGGCTACACCTTC. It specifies CASSLSGTNYGYTF.

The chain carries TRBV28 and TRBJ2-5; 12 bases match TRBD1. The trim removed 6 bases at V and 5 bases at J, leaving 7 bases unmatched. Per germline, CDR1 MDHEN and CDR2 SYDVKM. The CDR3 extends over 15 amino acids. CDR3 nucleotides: TGTGCCAGCAGCCCGGGACAGGGGGCTTTTGAGACCCAGTACTTC. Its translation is CASSPGQGAFETQYF.